This T cell receptor (beta chain) was sequenced in a study of T cell responses to AZD1222 COVID-19 vaccine. Study-level points and caveats: Increased Spike-specific TCR breadth and depth were observed after two AZD1222 doses. Repertoires were sampled only after the peak T cell response. The number of AZD1222 recipients seropositive at baseline was only six.

This clone is labeled medium-sized. The antigen remains undetermined. Repertoires were generated with immunoSEQ multiplex PCR, while TCRdb's copy carries only in-frame clones and drops some. The sample holds tens of thousands of clones, 65% to 90% seen once. Trimming took off 2 bases at V and 4 bases at J, with 8 bases between the two ends. This CDR3 is 13 amino acids long. The germline V gene encodes CDR1 SEHNR and CDR2 FQNEAQ (reference sequence). The sequence was collected from an adult in good health. The chain joins TRBV7-9 to TRBJ1-2, with D maybe TRBD1 (6 bases). Source: peripheral blood, taken on day 0 of AZD1222 vaccination. The CDR3 is CASSLTGTYGYTF. DNA of the CDR3: TGTGCCAGCAGCTTAACAGGGACCTATGGCTACACCTTC.